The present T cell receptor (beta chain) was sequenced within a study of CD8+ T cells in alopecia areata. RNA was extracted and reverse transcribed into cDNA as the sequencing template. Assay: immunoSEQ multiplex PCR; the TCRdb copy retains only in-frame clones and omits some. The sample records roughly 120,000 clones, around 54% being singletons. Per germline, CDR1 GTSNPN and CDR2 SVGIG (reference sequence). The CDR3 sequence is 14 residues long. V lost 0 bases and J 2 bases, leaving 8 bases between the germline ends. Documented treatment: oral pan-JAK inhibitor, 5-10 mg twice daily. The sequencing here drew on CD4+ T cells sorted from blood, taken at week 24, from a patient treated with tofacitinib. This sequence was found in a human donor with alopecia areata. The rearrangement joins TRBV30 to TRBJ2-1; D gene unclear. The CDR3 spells CAWSVGVPYNEQFF. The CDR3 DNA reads TGTGCCTGGAGTGTGGGCGTACCCTACAATGAGCAGTTCTTC.